The entry that follows covers one TCR beta chain sequence. It lacks a known antigen. Per-nucleotide qualities are absent, and no much larger clonotype sits a single base away. The source of the sample is a study of OX40 agonist ivuxolimab in advanced cancers. Regarding the research as a whole: Ivuxolimab was a fully human IgG2 agonistic monoclonal antibody targeting the costimulatory receptor OX40 (CD134). Partial responses occurred in three dose-escalation patients: two with cutaneous melanoma and one with hepatocellular carcinoma. In the dose-escalation cohort, 82.7% of patients were male, and the mean age was roughly 60 years, with a range of roughly 23 to 85. Patients were allowed to have had prior anti-PD-1, anti-PD-L1 or anti-CTLA-4 therapy, and less than 45% of the dose-escalation patients had previously received checkpoint inhibitors. Among the roughly 50 dose-escalation patients, some 20 had hepatocellular carcinoma, roughly 15 melanoma, 9 renal cell carcinoma and 9 head and neck cancer. Intravenous ivuxolimab was administered to patients every 2 weeks at six dose levels: 0.01, 0.1, 0.3, 1.5, 3 and 10 mg/kg. Peripheral TCRbeta sequencing was intended to test whether TCR sequence diversity was altered and clonal T-cell expansion was caused by ivuxolimab. The paper describes the monotherapy dose-escalation part (N = 52 patients) of the phase I trial of ivuxolimab. Here is what the overall study found, with its caveats: After ivuxolimab, expanded clones were on average more numerous among CD8+ T cells than among CD4+ T cells. Low levels of normalized T-cell clonal expansion were also seen in some patients who did not respond. The antigen specificity of the peripheral T cells that underwent clonal expansion was not determined. At doses from 0.1 to 3.0 mg/kg, clonal expansion was seen in both CD4+ and CD8+ blood T cells between baseline and week 6. Partial responders in the 0.1-3.0 mg/kg groups had among the lowest normalized peripheral clonal expansion, especially among CD8+ T cells.

The trial excluded patients who had a history of autoimmune disease or who were on systemic immunosuppression. Peripheral blood for TCR sequencing was collected from all dose cohorts at baseline, on cycle 4 day 1, and on cycle 7 day 1. The samples were drawn from a first-in-human, open-label, multicenter phase I dose-escalation trial of ivuxolimab. Adults with locally advanced or metastatic head and neck squamous cell, hepatocellular, melanoma or renal cell carcinoma were enrolled in the trial. Before TCR sequencing, CD4+ T cells and CD8+ T cells were sorted from peripheral blood as separate populations. Genomic DNA was extracted from sorted cells for sequencing of the TCRbeta CDR3 region. TCRbeta CDR3 regions were sequenced using the immunoSEQ Assay. TCRdb took over this immuneACCESS table, retaining in-frame rearrangements with V and J assigned. Such tables are incomplete; in checked studies, under half of the missing clones stem from an unresolved V gene, and the remainder is unexplained. The sample records some 50,000 clones, approximately 91% of which are singletons. The ten top clones hold about 20% of the sample.

The CDR1 and CDR2 encoded by the germline V gene (reference sequence) are SGHKS and YYEKEE. From the cysteine up to the phenylalanine, the CDR3 has a length of 17 residues. Solely the CDR3 DNA is kept, with 51 bases framed from the first base. For this chain, trimming is 3 bases at the V end and 4 bases at the J end, and the number of junction bases without a gene match is 12. Sequencing used CD4+ or CD8+ T cells sorted from blood, obtained in a trial of the OX40 agonist ivuxolimab. The chain is encoded by TRBV5-5 joined to TRBJ1-2, and TRBD1 aligns with 10 junction nucleotides. The sequence was collected from an adult with an advanced solid tumor such as melanoma, head and neck, liver or kidney cancer. The CDR3 protein is CASSSNAGTGAPYGYTF. The nucleotide sequence reads TGTGCCAGCAGCTCCAACGCCGGGACAGGGGCCCCCTATGGCTACACCTTC.